The 11 T cell receptor beta chains presented below share a single source sample, sequenced in a study of STAT5B mutations in CD4+ large granular lymphocyte leukemia. This table comes from immunoSEQ multiplex PCR, and its TCRdb copy is limited to in-frame clones, with some not included. This sample has around 30,000 clones, with roughly 75% found just once. Sequenced material: CD4+ T cells from blood buffy coats. Receptors originate from a human donor in good health.

The V gene is TRBV6-6, the J gene TRBJ2-7; D may be TRBD1 or TRBD2 (5 bases each). Trimming took off 7 bases at V and 7 bases at J, with 20 bases between the two ends. Germline CDR1 reads MNHNY; CDR2 reads SVGAGI (reference sequence). The CDR3 runs 14 residues. CDR3 coding DNA: TGTGCCAGCACCGTGGAGTCATCGTGGGGGGAGCAGTACTTC. Its translation: CASTVESSWGEQYF.

This clone was seen more than once but under ten times. The chain joins TRBV28 to TRBJ1-5; 9 bases are a match to TRBD1. Trimming at V came to 5 bases and at J to 7 bases, leaving 6 bases not matched to a gene. The CDR3 runs 14 residues. The germline V gene encodes CDR1 MDHEN and CDR2 SYDVKM. The CDR3 DNA follows: TGTGCCAGCAGTACGGGACAGGGTTACCAGCCCCAGCATTTT. Its translation is CASSTGQGYQPQHF.

The chain has TRBV4-1 and TRBJ2-7, with 9 bases that match TRBD2. Looked up from germline, CDR1 is MGHRA and CDR2 is YSYEKL. V dropped 1 base and J dropped 2; count of bases not matched to a gene: 3. This CDR3 contains 15 residues. This CDR3 reads CASSQVRTSAYEQYF. The CDR3 bases are TGCGCCAGCAGCCAAGTGAGGACTAGCGCCTACGAGCAGTACTTC.

This clone was found a few times. The chain recombines TRBV5-6 with TRBJ1-1; 9 nucleotides match TRBD1. The CDR3 loop spans 14 amino acids. V was clipped by 3 bases and J by 5 bases; unmatched bases: 5. Germline V gene lookup returns CDR1 SGHDT and CDR2 YYEEEE. CDR3 in DNA: TGTGCCAGCAGCTGGACAGGGGTTGAGACTGAAGCTTTCTTT. It encodes CASSWTGVETEAFF.

This clone has a handful of counts. The CDR3 loop reads CASSLVGGRGIMNTEAFF. The DNA for the CDR3 is TGTGCCAGCAGCTTGGTTGGGGGAAGGGGGATCATGAACACTGAAGCTTTCTTT. J is TRBJ1-1 and V is TRBV5-6; possibly TRBD1 for D (6 bases). The V gene lost 0 bases and the J gene lost 0 bases, with 18 bases spanning the gap. CDR1 is SGHDT and CDR2 is YYEEEE in the germline V gene. The CDR3 consists of 18 residues.

The V call is TRBV7-8, the J call TRBJ2-7, with a possible D match to TRBD1 (6 bases). There are 15 residues in the CDR3. V was pared by 3 bases and J by 4 bases, with 16 bases between. Looked up from germline, CDR1 is SGHVS and CDR2 is FQNEAQ. The DNA of the CDR3 is TGTGCCAGCAGCTTTTATACAGGGAAGGGTTACGAGCAGTACTTC. Its translation: CASSFYTGKGYEQYF.

In nucleotides, the CDR3 is TGTGCCAGTACAGGGGGCATGAAGGAGTTCTTC. It codes for CASTGGMKEFF. The V and J genes are TRBV28 and TRBJ2-1; 9 bases are a match to TRBD1. The CDR3 contains 11 residues. V dropped 9 bases and J dropped 14; count of bases not matched to a gene: 8. Germline V gives CDR1 MDHEN, CDR2 SYDVKM.

The chain carries TRBV10-1 and TRBJ2-3, with D perhaps TRBD2 (5 bases). The germline V gene encodes CDR1 WNHNN and CDR2 SYGVQD (reference sequence). The CDR3 is made up of 11 amino acids. With 8 bases removed from V and 5 bases from J, the gap between germline ends came to 8 bases. CDR3 residues: CASGSGDTQYF. CDR3 nucleotide sequence: TGCGCCAGCGGGAGCGGAGATACGCAGTATTTT.

This chain joins TRBV19 and TRBJ2-1; the D gene is possibly TRBD2 (6 bases). V was cut by 0 bases and J by 0 bases, with 15 bases left in between. Germline V gives CDR1 LNHDA, CDR2 SQIVND (reference sequence). The length of the CDR3 is 18 residues. CDR3 residues: CASSIDPTRSGSYNEQFF. CDR3 bases: TGTGCCAGTAGTATAGACCCGACTAGGTCGGGCTCCTACAATGAGCAGTTCTTC. The entire variable domain, with the rest obtained from reference TRBV19 and TRBJ2-1, is as follows: DGGITQSPKYLFRKEGQNVTLSCEQNLNHDAMYWYRQDPGQGLRLIYYSQIVNDFQKGDIAEGYSVSREKKESFPLTVTSAQKNPTAFYLCASSIDPTRSGSYNEQFFGPGTRLTVL.

The V and J genes are TRBV6-1 and TRBJ2-7, with 9 nucleotides matching TRBD2. The V and J ends lost 6 bases and 2 bases, in that order; junction bases with no gene match: 5. Looked up from germline, CDR1 is MNHNS and CDR2 is SASEGT. This CDR3 has 14 residues. CDR3 sequence: CASSGTSPPYEQYF. Here the CDR3 DNA reads TGTGCCAGCAGCGGGACTAGCCCCCCCTACGAGCAGTACTTC.

This clone has more than one count but fewer than ten. The chain is built from TRBV18 and TRBJ2-7, with no clear D. Trimming stripped 0 bases from V and 0 bases from J, with 3 bases between. The germline V gene encodes CDR1 KGHSH and CDR2 LQKENI. The CDR3 is 13 residues long. CDR3 protein: CASSPPISYEQYF. CDR3 DNA: TGTGCCAGCTCACCACCCATCTCCTACGAGCAGTACTTC.